Listed below are T cell receptor beta chains from one sample, sequenced in a study of blood T cell repertoires in COVID-19. The protocol was immunoSEQ multiplex PCR, while the TCRdb copy is restricted to in-frame clones and leaves out a portion. The sample holds some 150,000 clones, roughly 88% seen once. Material for sequencing was peripheral blood. The receptors were gathered from a woman aged 55-69 years with acute or convalescent COVID-19. The CDR3 runs from the conserved cysteine through the conserved F or W. The D gene is left open where the match is weak. A clone size is listed for some rows: how often the clone was seen (once, few, many), or a class if it is expanded.

d_call	clone_size	v_call	j_call	cdr3_nt	cdr3_aa
TRBD1	-	TRBV6-2/TRBV6-3	TRBJ1-5	TGTGCCAGCAGTCGTGACAGGGCTGGGGATCAGCCCCAGCATTTT	CASSRDRAGDQPQHF
-	-	TRBV5-1	TRBJ1-6	TGCGCCAGCAGCTTGGCTTCCTATAATTCACCCCTCCACTTT	CASSLASYNSPLHF
TRBD1	-	TRBV7-2	TRBJ2-1	TGTGCCAGCAGCTTTCAGGGGGCAACCTACAATGAGCAGTTCTTC	CASSFQGATYNEQFF
-	-	TRBV6-2/TRBV6-3	TRBJ1-5	TGTGCCAGCAGTTACACTTATAGCAATCAGCCCCAGCATTTT	CASSYTYSNQPQHF
TRBD1	-	TRBV5-1	TRBJ1-1	TGCGCCAGCAGCTGGACAGGGGGCAACACTGAAGCTTTCTTT	CASSWTGGNTEAFF
TRBD1	-	TRBV15	TRBJ1-6	TGTGCCACCAGCAGAGGCAGTAGGGGGCAGGGATCACCCCTCCACTTT	CATSRGSRGQGSPLHF
-	-	TRBV14	TRBJ1-1	TGTGCCAGCAGGTCATTGGGGGCCGGCACTGAAGCTTTCTTT	CASRSLGAGTEAFF
TRBD1	-	TRBV15	TRBJ1-1	TGTGCCACCAGCAGGGGCCTGACAGGGGTGGACACTGAAGCTTTCTTT	CATSRGLTGVDTEAFF
TRBD1	-	TRBV10-3	TRBJ2-7	TGTGCCTCACAGGGGCTGTACGAGCAGTACTTC	CASQGLYEQYF
TRBD1	-	TRBV5-4	TRBJ2-5	TGTGCCAGCAGCCAACAGGGGTCAAAGGGGACCCAGTACTTC	CASSQQGSKGTQYF
TRBD2	-	TRBV4-3	TRBJ2-1	TGCGCCAGCTCGGGGACTAGCGGGGGGAGCTCCTACAATGAGCAGTTCTTC	CASSGTSGGSSYNEQFF
-	-	TRBV7-2	TRBJ1-2	TGTGCCAGCAGCTTAGTAAGCCAGGGGCTCTATGGCTACACCTTC	CASSLVSQGLYGYTF
-	-	TRBV11-2	TRBJ1-5	TGTGCCAGCAGCTCGTCGTGGGGGGGCAATCAGCCCCAGCATTTT	CASSSSWGGNQPQHF
TRBD2	once	TRBV27	TRBJ2-1	TGTGCCAGCAGTTTCCAAAGGACTAGCGGGGGAGACGGGCAGTTCTTC	CASSFQRTSGGDGQFF
-	-	TRBV6-5	TRBJ2-3	TGTGCCACTACCCGCGGGGGCGTCACAGATACGCAGTATTTT	CATTRGGVTDTQYF
-	-	TRBV30	TRBJ2-7	TGTGCCTGGGGCATTCCCTACGAGCAGTACTTC	CAWGIPYEQYF
TRBD1	-	TRBV7-9	TRBJ2-1	TGTGCCAGCAGCCCCGGACAGGGGTGGGATGAGCAGTTCTTC	CASSPGQGWDEQFF
-	-	TRBV6-6	TRBJ1-1	TGTGCCAGCAGTGGGGCGTTGGGAAACACTGAAGCTTTCTTT	CASSGALGNTEAFF
-	-	TRBV7-9	TRBJ2-1	TGTGCCAGCAGCTTAAACTCGAATGAGCAGTTCTTC	CASSLNSNEQFF
-	-	TRBV13	TRBJ1-5	TGTGCCAGCAGCCGACAGGCTAGCAATCAGCCCCAGCATTTT	CASSRQASNQPQHF
-	once	TRBV7-3	TRBJ2-3	TGTGCCAGCAGCGAAGGAGACGAAGATACGCAGTATTTT	CASSEGDEDTQYF
TRBD2	-	TRBV9	TRBJ2-1	TGTGCCAGCAGCGTAGGTGGGACTAGCCGGGTCAGTGAGCAGTTCTTC	CASSVGGTSRVSEQFF
TRBD1	once	TRBV13	TRBJ1-1	TGTGCCAGCAGCTTAGTTAGCAGGGGGTTGGAAAGGACTGAAGCTTTCTTT	CASSLVSRGLERTEAFF
TRBD1	-	TRBV5-5	TRBJ1-4	TGTGCCAGCAGCCTCGACAGGGTAGAAAAACTGTTTTTT	CASSLDRVEKLFF
TRBD1	-	TRBV6-1	TRBJ1-4	TGTGCCAGCAGTGATCTACCGGGACAGCTGAATGAAAAACTGTTTTTT	CASSDLPGQLNEKLFF
TRBD1	-	TRBV6-5	TRBJ2-7	TGTGCCAGCACCGAAGGACAGGGGGCCTCCTACGAGCAGTACTTC	CASTEGQGASYEQYF
TRBD1	-	TRBV30	TRBJ2-1	TGTGCCTGGAGCCCCGGGACAGGGTACGATGAGCAGTTCTTC	CAWSPGTGYDEQFF
-	-	TRBV30	TRBJ1-3	TGTGCCTGGAGTAGACAGTCCTCTGGAAACACCATATATTTT	CAWSRQSSGNTIYF
-	-	TRBV5-6	TRBJ1-2	TGTGCCAGCAGCCGACAACAGGCTAACTATGGCTACACCTTC	CASSRQQANYGYTF
TRBD1	-	TRBV28	TRBJ2-6	TGTGCCAGCAGTTCGACAGGGGCCGGGGCCAACGTCCTGACTTTC	CASSSTGAGANVLTF
-	-	TRBV4-1	TRBJ1-2	TGCGCCAGCAAGGGCGGACTCTTGAGGGATGGCTACACCTTC	CASKGGLLRDGYTF
TRBD2	-	TRBV5-1	TRBJ2-5	TGCGCCAGCAGCTCCTCCTCTAGCGGGGGGGAGACCCAGTACTTC	CASSSSSSGGETQYF
-	-	TRBV9	TRBJ1-1	TGTGCCAGCAGCCCCTCGACAGGACCGACTGAAGCTTTCTTT	CASSPSTGPTEAFF
-	-	TRBV6-5	TRBJ1-1	TGTGTCGCAGCACGGGGGGAGGGCACTGAAGCTTTCTTT	CVAARGEGTEAFF
-	-	TRBV5-1	TRBJ2-7	TGCGCCAGCAGCTTGGATCCAGGGATTTCCTACGAGCAGTACTTC	CASSLDPGISYEQYF
TRBD1	-	TRBV9	TRBJ2-1	TGTGCCAGCAGCGACGTCGACAGGGGAGCCTACAATGAGCAGTTCTTC	CASSDVDRGAYNEQFF
TRBD2	-	TRBV19	TRBJ2-3	TGTGCCAGTAGTATAGCGGGGCGGGGGGCCTACACAGATACGCAGTATTTT	CASSIAGRGAYTDTQYF
TRBD2	-	TRBV28	TRBJ2-7	TGTGCCAGCAGTTCCGTACGGGAGGGGCACTCCTACGAGCAGTACTTC	CASSSVREGHSYEQYF
-	-	TRBV27	TRBJ1-5	TGTGCCAGCAGTTTCAGGTTTCTTCAGCCCCAGCATTTT	CASSFRFLQPQHF
-	-	TRBV27	TRBJ1-6	TGTGCCAGCAGTTTAAGTAGGGCTGATTGGAGGGGTTCACCCCTCCACTTT	CASSLSRADWRGSPLHF
-	-	TRBV5-4	TRBJ2-1	TGTGCCAGCAGCTTGATGACAGGTGTGTCTGAGCAGTTCTTC	CASSLMTGVSEQFF
-	-	TRBV18	TRBJ2-2	TGTGCCAGCTCACCCACGGGACTCGGAGAGACCGGGGAGCTGTTTTTT	CASSPTGLGETGELFF
-	-	TRBV28	TRBJ1-6	TGTGCCAGCAGTTTAAGGGGGCCCCTCCACTTT	CASSLRGPLHF
-	-	TRBV19	TRBJ2-2	TGTGCCAGTAGTATCTACGCGGGGACCATTAACACCGGGGAGCTGTTTTTT	CASSIYAGTINTGELFF
TRBD2	-	TRBV13	TRBJ2-1	TGTGCCAGCAGCTTAGGCGGGACTAGCGTTGAGTTCTTC	CASSLGGTSVEFF
-	-	TRBV4-1	TRBJ2-1	TGCGCCAGCAGCCATGACAGGTGGAATGAGCAGTTCTTC	CASSHDRWNEQFF
-	-	TRBV3-1/TRBV3-2	TRBJ2-1	TGTGCCAGCAGCCAAGTCTCCCCGGGGGTTATTAATGAGCAGTTCTTC	CASSQVSPGVINEQFF
TRBD1	-	TRBV5-1	TRBJ2-2	TGCGCCAGCAGCTTGGGAGGGACAGCGAACACCGGGGAGCTGTTTTTT	CASSLGGTANTGELFF
-	-	TRBV3-1/TRBV3-2	TRBJ1-2	TGTGCCAGCAGCCAAGATAGGGCGGGGACCGCTGTAAGCTACACCTTC	CASSQDRAGTAVSYTF
-	once	TRBV30	TRBJ2-1	TGTGCCTGGAGTGAGGGGGTTCTCTACAATGAGCAGTTCTTC	CAWSEGVLYNEQFF
TRBD1	-	TRBV7-9	TRBJ1-2	TGTGCCAGCAGCTCTGGGGACAGAGGAGGGGGAGGCTACACCTTC	CASSSGDRGGGGYTF
-	-	TRBV9	TRBJ1-2	TGTGCCAGCAGCGCAGGCTCATTTTTTGTCTCATTTGGAAACTATGGCTACACCTTC	CASSAGSFFVSFGNYGYTF
-	-	TRBV7-2	TRBJ1-2	TGTGCCAGCGGCGTACAGGGTCGAGGCTACACCTTC	CASGVQGRGYTF